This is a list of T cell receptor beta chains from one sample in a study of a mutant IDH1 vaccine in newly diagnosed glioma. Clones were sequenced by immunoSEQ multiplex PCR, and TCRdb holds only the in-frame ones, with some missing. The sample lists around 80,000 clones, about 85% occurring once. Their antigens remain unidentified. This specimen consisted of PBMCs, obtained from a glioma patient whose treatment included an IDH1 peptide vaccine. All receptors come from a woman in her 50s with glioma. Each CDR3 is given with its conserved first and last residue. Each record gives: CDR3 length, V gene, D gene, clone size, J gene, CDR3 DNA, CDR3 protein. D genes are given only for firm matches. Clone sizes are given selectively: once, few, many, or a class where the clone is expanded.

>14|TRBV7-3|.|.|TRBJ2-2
TGTGCCAGCAGCCCGGGGACTTCGCAAGGGGAGCTGTTTTTT
CASSPGTSQGELFF
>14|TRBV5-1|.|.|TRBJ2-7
TGCGCCAGCAGCTTAGGGTTCTCAAGTGCCGAGCAGTACTTC
CASSLGFSSAEQYF
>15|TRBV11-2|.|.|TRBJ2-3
TGTGCCAGCAGTCAACAGCGGATTCGGTCAGATACGCAGTATTTT
CASSQQRIRSDTQYF
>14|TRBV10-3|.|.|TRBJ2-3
TGTGCCATCAGTGAGTCGAGCGGGACAGATACGCAGTATTTT
CAISESSGTDTQYF
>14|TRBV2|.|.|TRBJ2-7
TGTGCCAGCAGTGATCAGCGCTTCCCCTACGAGCAGTACTTC
CASSDQRFPYEQYF
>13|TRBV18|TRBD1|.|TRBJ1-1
TGTGCCAGCTCACCCGACAGGGAAACTGAAGCTTTCTTT
CASSPDRETEAFF
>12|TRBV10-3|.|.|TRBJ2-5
TGTGCCATCAGTGCAGGAGGGGAGACCCAGTACTTC
CAISAGGETQYF
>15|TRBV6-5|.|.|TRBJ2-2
TGTGCCAGCGCCAGAGACAGAACGAACACCGGGGAGCTGTTTTTT
CASARDRTNTGELFF
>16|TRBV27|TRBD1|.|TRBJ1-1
TGTGCCAGCAGACAGGGGGCAGGGGGCCGCCGGACTGAAGCTTTCTTT
CASRQGAGGRRTEAFF
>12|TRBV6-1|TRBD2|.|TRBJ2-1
TGTGCCAGCAGAGCGGGATACAATGAGCAGTTCTTC
CASRAGYNEQFF
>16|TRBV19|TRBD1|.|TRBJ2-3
TGTGCCAGTAGTATGATCGGGACAGGGAACACAGATACGCAGTATTTT
CASSMIGTGNTDTQYF
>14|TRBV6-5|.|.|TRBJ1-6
TGTGCCAGCGGACACGGGGAAATGGGTTCACCCCTCCACTTT
CASGHGEMGSPLHF
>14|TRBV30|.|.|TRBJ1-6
TGTGCCTGCCGCGGGCTACTTCGGGAGAGGCCCCTCCACTTT
CACRGLLRERPLHF
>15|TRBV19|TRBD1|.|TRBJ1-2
TGTGCCAGTAGTCCGGGGACAGGGGGCGACTATGGCTACACCTTC
CASSPGTGGDYGYTF
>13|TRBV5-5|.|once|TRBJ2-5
TGTGCCAGCAGCAACTCAGGGGACGAGACCCAGTACTTC
CASSNSGDETQYF
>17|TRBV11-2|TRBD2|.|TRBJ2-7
TGTGCCAGCAGCACTAGTCGGCGGGGGGGTCCTCCGGGCGAGCAGTACTTC
CASSTSRRGGPPGEQYF